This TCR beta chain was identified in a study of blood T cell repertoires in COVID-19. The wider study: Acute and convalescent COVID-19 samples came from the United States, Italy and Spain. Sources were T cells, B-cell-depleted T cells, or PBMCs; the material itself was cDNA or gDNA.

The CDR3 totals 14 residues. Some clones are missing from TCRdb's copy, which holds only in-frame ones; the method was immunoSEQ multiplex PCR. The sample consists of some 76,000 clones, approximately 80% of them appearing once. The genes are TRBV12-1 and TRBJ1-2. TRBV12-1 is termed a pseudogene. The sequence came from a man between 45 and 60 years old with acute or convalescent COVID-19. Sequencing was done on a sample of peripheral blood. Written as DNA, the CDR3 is TGTGCCAGCAGCTTTGAAGGGAGAAACTATGGCTACACCTTC. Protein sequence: CASSFEGRNYGYTF.